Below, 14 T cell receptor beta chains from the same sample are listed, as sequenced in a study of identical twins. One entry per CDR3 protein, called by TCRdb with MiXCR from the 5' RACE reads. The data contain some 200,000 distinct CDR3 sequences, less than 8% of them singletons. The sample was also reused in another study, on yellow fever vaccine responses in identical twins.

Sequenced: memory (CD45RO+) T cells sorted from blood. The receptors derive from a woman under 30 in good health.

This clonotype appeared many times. CDR3 amino acids: CASSLASGSSGNTIYF. The CDR3 region has the DNA TGTGCCAGCAGCTTAGCCTCAGGGAGCTCTGGAAACACCATATATTTT. J is TRBJ1-3 and V is TRBV7-8, with D possibly TRBD1 on 5 matching bases. There are 16 residues in the CDR3. Germline V gene sequence: CDR1 SGHVS, CDR2 FQNEAQ. Trimming took 0 bases from V and 0 from J, leaving 9 bases between them.

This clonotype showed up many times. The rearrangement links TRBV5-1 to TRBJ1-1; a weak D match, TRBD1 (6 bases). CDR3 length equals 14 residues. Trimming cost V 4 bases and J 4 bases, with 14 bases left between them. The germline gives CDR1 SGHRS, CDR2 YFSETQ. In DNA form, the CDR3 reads TGCGCCAGCAGCGTGGACAGAGGGGCCACTGAAGCTTTCTTT. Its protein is CASSVDRGATEAFF.

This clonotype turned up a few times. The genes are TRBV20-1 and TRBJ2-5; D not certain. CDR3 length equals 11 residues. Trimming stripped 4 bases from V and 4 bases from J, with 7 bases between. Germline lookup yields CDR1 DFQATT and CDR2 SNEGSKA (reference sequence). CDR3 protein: CSAKFIETQYF. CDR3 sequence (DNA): TGCAGTGCTAAATTCATAGAGACCCAGTACTTC.

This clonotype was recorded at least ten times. In DNA form, the CDR3 reads TGTGCCAGCAGCTTAGAACAGGGCATCGAGCAGTACTTC. It translates to CASSLEQGIEQYF. The rearrangement links TRBV7-2 to TRBJ2-7; D may be TRBD1 (6 bases). The CDR3 covers 13 residues. CDR1 is SGHTA and CDR2 is FQGNSA in the germline V gene. V dropped 1 base and J dropped 6 bases, with 10 bases sitting between them.

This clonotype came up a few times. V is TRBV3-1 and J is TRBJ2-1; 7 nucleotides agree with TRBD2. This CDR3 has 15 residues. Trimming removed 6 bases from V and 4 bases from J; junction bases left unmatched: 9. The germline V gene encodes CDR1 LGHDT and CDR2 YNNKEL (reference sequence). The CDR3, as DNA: TGTGCCAGCAGGAAACGGCCTAGCGGATACAATGAGCAGTTCTTC. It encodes CASRKRPSGYNEQFF.

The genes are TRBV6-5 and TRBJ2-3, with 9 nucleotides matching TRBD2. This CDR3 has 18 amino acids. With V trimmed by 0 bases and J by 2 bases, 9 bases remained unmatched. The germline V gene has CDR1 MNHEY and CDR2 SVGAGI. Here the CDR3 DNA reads TGTGCCAGCAGTTACTCTCAGCTAGCGGGGCTAATCACAGATACGCAGTATTTT. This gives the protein CASSYSQLAGLITDTQYF.

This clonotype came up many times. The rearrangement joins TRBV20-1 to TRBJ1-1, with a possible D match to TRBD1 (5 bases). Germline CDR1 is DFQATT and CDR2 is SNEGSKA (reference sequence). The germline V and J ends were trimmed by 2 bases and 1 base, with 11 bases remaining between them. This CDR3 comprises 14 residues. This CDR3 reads CSARIGAPNTEAFF. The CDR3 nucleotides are TGCAGTGCTAGAATAGGGGCCCCGAACACTGAAGCTTTCTTT.

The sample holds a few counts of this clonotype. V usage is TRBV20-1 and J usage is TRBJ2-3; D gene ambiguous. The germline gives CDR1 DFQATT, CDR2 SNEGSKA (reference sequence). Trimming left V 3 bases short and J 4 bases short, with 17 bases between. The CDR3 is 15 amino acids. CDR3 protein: CSARDVLGFSDTQYF. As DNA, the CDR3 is TGCAGTGCTAGGGATGTGCTGGGGTTCTCAGATACGCAGTATTTT.

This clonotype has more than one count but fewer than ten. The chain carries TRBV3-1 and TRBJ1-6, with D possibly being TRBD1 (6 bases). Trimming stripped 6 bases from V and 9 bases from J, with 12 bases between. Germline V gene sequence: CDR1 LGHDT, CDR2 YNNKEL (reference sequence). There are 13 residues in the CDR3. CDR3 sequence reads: CASSREGVSPLHF. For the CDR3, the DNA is TGTGCCAGCAGTCGGGAGGGGGTTTCACCCCTCCACTTT.

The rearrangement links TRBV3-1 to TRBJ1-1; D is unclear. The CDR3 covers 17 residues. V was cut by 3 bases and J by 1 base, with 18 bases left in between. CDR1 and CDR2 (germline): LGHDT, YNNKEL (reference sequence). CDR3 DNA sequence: TGTGCCAGCAGCCACCGGGTGGGTCTGCGGGGGAACACTGAAGCTTTCTTT. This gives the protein CASSHRVGLRGNTEAFF.

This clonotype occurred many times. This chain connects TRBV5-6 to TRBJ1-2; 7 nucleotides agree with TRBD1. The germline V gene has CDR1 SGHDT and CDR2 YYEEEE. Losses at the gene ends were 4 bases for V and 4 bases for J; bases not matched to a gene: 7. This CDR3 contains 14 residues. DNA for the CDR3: TGTGCCAGCAGCACCCGACAGGGCCGCTATGGCTACACCTTC. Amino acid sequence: CASSTRQGRYGYTF.

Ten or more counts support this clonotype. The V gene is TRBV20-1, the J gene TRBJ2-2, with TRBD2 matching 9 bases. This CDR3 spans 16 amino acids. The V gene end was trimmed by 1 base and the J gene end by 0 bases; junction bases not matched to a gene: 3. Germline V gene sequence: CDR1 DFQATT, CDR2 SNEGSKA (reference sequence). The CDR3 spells CSARVAGATNTGELFF. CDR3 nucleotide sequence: TGCAGTGCTAGAGTAGCGGGAGCAACGAACACCGGGGAGCTGTTTTTT.

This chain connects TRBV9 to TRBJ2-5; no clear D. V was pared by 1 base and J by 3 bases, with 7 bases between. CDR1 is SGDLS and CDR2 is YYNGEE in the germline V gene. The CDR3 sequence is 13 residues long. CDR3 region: CASSVHGEETQYF. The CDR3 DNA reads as TGTGCCAGCAGCGTACACGGAGAAGAGACCCAGTACTTC.

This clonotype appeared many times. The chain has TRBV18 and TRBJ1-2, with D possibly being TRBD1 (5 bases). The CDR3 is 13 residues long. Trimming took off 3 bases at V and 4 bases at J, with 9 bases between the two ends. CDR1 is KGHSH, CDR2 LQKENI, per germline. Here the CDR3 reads CASSPDSLYGYTF. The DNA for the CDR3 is TGTGCCAGCTCACCCGACAGCCTCTATGGCTACACCTTC. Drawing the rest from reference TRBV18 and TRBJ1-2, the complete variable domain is NAGVMQNPRHLVRRRGQEARLRCSPMKGHSHVYWYRQLPEEGLKFMVYLQKENIIDESGMPKERFSAEFPKEGPSILRIQQVVRGDSAAYFCASSPDSLYGYTFGSGTRLTVV.